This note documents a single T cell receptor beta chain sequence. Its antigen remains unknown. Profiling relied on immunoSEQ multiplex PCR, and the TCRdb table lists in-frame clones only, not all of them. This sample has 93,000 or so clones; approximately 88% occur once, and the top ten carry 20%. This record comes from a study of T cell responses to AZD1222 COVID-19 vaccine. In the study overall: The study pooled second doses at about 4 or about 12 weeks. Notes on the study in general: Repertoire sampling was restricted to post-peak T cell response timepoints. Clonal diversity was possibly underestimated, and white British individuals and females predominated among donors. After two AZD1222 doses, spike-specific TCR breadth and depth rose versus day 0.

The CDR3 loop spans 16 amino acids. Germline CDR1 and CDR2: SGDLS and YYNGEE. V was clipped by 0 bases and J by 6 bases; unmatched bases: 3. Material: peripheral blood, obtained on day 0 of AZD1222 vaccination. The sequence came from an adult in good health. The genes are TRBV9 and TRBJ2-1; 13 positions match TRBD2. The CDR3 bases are TGTGCCAGCAGCGTAGGTGGACTAGCGGGAGTCAATGAGCAGTTCTTC. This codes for CASSVGGLAGVNEQFF. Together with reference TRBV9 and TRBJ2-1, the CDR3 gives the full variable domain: DSGVTQTPKHLITATGQRVTLRCSPRSGDLSVYWYQQSLDQGLQFLIQYYNGEERAKGNILERFSAQQFPDLHSELNLSSLELGDSALYFCASSVGGLAGVNEQFFGPGTRLTVL.